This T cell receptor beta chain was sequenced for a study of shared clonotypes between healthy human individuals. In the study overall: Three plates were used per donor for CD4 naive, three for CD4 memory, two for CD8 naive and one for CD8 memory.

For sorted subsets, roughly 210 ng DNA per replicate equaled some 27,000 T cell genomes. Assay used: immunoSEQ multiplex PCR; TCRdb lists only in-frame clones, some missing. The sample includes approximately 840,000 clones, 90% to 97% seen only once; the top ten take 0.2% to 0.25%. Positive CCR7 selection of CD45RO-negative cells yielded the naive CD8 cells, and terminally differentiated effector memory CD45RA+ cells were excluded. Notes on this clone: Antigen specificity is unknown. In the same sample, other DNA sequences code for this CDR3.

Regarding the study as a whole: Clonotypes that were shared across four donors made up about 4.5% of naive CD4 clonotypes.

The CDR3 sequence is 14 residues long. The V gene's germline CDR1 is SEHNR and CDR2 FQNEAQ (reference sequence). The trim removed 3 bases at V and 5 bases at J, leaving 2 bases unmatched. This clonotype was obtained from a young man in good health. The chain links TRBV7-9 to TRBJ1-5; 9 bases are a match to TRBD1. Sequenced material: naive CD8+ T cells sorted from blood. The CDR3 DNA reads TGTGCCAGCAGCTTGACAGGGGGGGATCAGCCCCAGCATTTT. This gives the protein CASSLTGGDQPQHF. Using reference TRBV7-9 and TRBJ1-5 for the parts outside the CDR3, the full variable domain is DTGVSQNPRHKITKRGQNVTFRCDPISEHNRLYWYRQTLGQGPEFLTYFQNEAQLEKSRLLSDRFSAERPKGSFSTLEIQRTEQGDSAMYLCASSLTGGDQPQHFGDGTRLSIL.